This T cell receptor beta chain was profiled in a study of monozygotic twins with inflammatory bowel disease. Total RNA amounting to 3,500 to 4,000 ng went into each TCR library. TCRdb reprocessed the 5' RACE reads, keeping one entry per CDR3 protein, no DNA. The sample's table shows approximately 120,000 distinct CDR3 sequences. The CDR3 covers 16 residues. This TCR came from a human donor with ulcerative colitis or Crohn's disease, or a healthy co-twin of an affected twin (not recorded which). The sample consisted of blood. The chain couples TRBV12-3 or TRBV12-4 to TRBJ1-2; TCRdb designates TRBD1, a call that cannot be tested without DNA. CDR3 amino acids: CASSRSPGTVNYGYTF.